The 23 T cell receptor beta chains presented below share a single source sample, sequenced in a study of cytomegalovirus exposure and HLA in healthy donors. Primers included in the PCR were 60 Vbeta and 13 Jbeta primers. This table comes from immunoSEQ multiplex PCR, and its TCRdb copy is limited to in-frame clones, with some not included. The sample lists around 65,000 clones; around 80% were seen once. Sequences were obtained from PBMCs. The origin of the receptors is a girl aged 10-17 years in good health and CMV-seropositive.

The chain uses TRBV4-1 and TRBJ2-7, with D perhaps matching TRBD1 (6 bases). V was trimmed by 4 bases and J by 7 bases, leaving 17 bases between them. The CDR3 runs 14 residues. Germline V CDR1 and CDR2: MGHRA, YSYEKL. CDR3 residues: CASSPYSRGREQYF. CDR3 bases: TGCGCCAGCAGCCCCTATAGCAGGGGTCGAGAGCAGTACTTC.

The chain carries TRBV12-5 and TRBJ2-2, with TRBD1 matching over 8 bases. V lost 4 bases to trimming and J lost 5 bases; unmatched junction nucleotides: 9. CDR1 and CDR2 from the germline V gene are LGHNT and FRNRAP. The length of the CDR3 is 16 residues. CDR3 sequence: CASGSDRGQLTGELFF. The CDR3 nucleotides read TGTGCTAGTGGTTCTGACAGGGGTCAGCTGACCGGGGAGCTGTTTTTT.

This clone was observed a handful of times. This rearrangement joins TRBV28 to TRBJ2-3; D remains unclear. The germline V gene has CDR1 MDHEN and CDR2 SYDVKM. The V and J ends lost 6 bases and 5 bases respectively, with 15 bases between them. The CDR3 runs to 14 residues. CDR3 amino acids: CASSPVAGRDTQYF. CDR3 nucleotide sequence: TGTGCCAGCAGCCCCGTAGCCGGAAGAGATACGCAGTATTTT.

The chain uses TRBV4-3 and TRBJ2-1; 12 bases line up with TRBD1. Germline CDR1 LGHNA, CDR2 YSLEER. The V gene end was trimmed by 0 bases and the J gene end by 9 bases; junction bases not matched to a gene: 6. This CDR3 comprises 16 residues. CDR3 protein: CASSQDLGQGAGEQFF. As DNA, the CDR3 is TGCGCCAGCAGCCAAGATTTGGGACAGGGGGCGGGTGAGCAGTTCTTC.

The gene calls are TRBV28 and TRBJ1-2, with D possibly matching TRBD1 (6 bases). The CDR3 runs 11 residues. Germline CDR1 MDHEN, CDR2 SYDVKM. V shed 6 bases and J shed 6 bases, with 8 bases lying between them. The CDR3 DNA follows: TGTGCCAGCAGACAGGGCAATGGCTACACCTTC. Translated, it gives CASRQGNGYTF.

This clone came up a few times. The chain uses TRBV28 and TRBJ2-1; D may be TRBD2 (6 bases). The CDR3 is made up of 15 amino acids. Trimming removed 1 base from V and 8 bases from J, with 15 bases in between. Germline CDR1 reads MDHEN; CDR2 reads SYDVKM. The CDR3 is CASSLYLGLQDEQFF. In nucleotides, the CDR3 is TGTGCCAGCAGTTTATACCTGGGACTCCAGGATGAGCAGTTCTTC.

This chain uses TRBV30 with TRBJ2-5; a weak D match, TRBD1 (5 bases). Per the germline V gene, CDR1 is GTSNPN and CDR2 is SVGIG (reference sequence). CDR3 length: 15 residues. Trimming pared 2 bases from V and 5 bases from J, leaving 18 bases between. The DNA of the CDR3 is TGTGCCTGGAGTTCCCTAATGACAGAGACGGAGACCCAGTACTTC. Amino acids: CAWSSLMTETETQYF. The full variable domain, its missing parts supplied by reference TRBV30 and TRBJ2-5, is SQTIHQWPATLVQPVGSPLSLECTVEGTSNPNLYWYRQAAGRGLQLLFYSVGIGQISSEVPQNLSASRPQDRQFILSSKKLLLSDSGFYLCAWSSLMTETETQYFGPGTRLLVL.

J is TRBJ1-5 and V is TRBV7-8, with D maybe TRBD1 (5 bases). Germline assignment: CDR1 SGHVS and CDR2 FQNEAQ. The V end lost 4 bases, the J end lost 9 bases, and 16 bases lay between the germline ends. The CDR3 spans 14 residues. In nucleotides, the CDR3 is TGTGCCAGCAGCTCATCGGGGGGTCAGAGGCCCCAGCATTTT. Translated, it gives CASSSSGGQRPQHF.

The chain uses TRBV27 and TRBJ2-5; D unresolved. The germline gives CDR1 MNHEY, CDR2 SMNVEV (reference sequence). V was pared by 0 bases and J by 7 bases, with 12 bases between. This CDR3 has 14 amino acids. CDR3 DNA: TGTGCCAGCAGTTTATCGCAACTAACCGGGACCCAGTACTTC. Translating gives CASSLSQLTGTQYF.

The V gene is TRBV10-3, the J gene TRBJ2-7, with TRBD1 as a possible D gene (6 bases). The V end was cut by 8 bases, the J end by 2 bases, with 13 bases between. The CDR3 extends over 13 amino acids. CDR1 is ENHRY and CDR2 is SYGVKD in the germline V gene. CDR3 bases: TGTGCCATCCTACAGGGTAGGACCTACGAGCAGTACTTC. It encodes CAILQGRTYEQYF.

Turning to this clone: Compared with germline, one end of the junction differs, possibly owing to a read error. The chain uses TRBV11-2 and TRBJ1-4; 8 bases are a match to TRBD1. Germline V gene lookup returns CDR1 SGHAT and CDR2 FQNNGV. The CDR3 runs 15 residues. In nucleotides, the CDR3 is TGTGCCAGCAGTTTAGAGGACAGGGTGAATGAAAAACTGTTTTTT. As protein: CASSLEDRVNEKLFF.

J is TRBJ1-5 and V is TRBV6-5; no reliable D call. This CDR3 comprises 13 residues. CDR1 and CDR2 (germline): MNHEY, SVGAGI. Deletions cut 8 bases from V and 2 bases from J, with 10 bases between. For the CDR3, the DNA is TGTGCCAGCGGGCGGGGTCGCAATCAGCCCCAGCATTTT. Its translation is CASGRGRNQPQHF.

The genes are TRBV7-2 and TRBJ2-1; 10 nucleotides agree with TRBD2. V was clipped by 3 bases and J by 0 bases; unmatched bases: 2. Germline CDR1 is SGHTA and CDR2 is FQGNSA. CDR3 length: 16 residues. The CDR3 nucleotides are TGTGCCAGCAGCTTGATAGCGGGGGGCTCCTACAATGAGCAGTTCTTC. It translates to CASSLIAGGSYNEQFF.

As to this clone: Sequence at one end of the junction differs from germline and may be a read error. The chain joins TRBV10-3 to TRBJ2-1; 8 positions match TRBD1. The CDR3 extends over 13 amino acids. Looked up from germline, CDR1 is ENHRY and CDR2 is SYGVKD. The CDR3: CALSLQGEGEQFF. The CDR3 DNA sequence: TGTGCCCTCAGTCTACAGGGGGAAGGTGAGCAGTTCTTC.

This rearrangement joins TRBV25-1 to TRBJ2-7, with 7 bases fitting TRBD1. CDR1 is MGHDK, CDR2 SYGVNS, per germline. The CDR3 totals 13 residues. Trimming took 4 bases from V and 3 from J; bases not matched to a gene: 3. As DNA, the CDR3 is TGTGCCAGCAGTGGTCCAGGGGGCTACGAGCAGTACTTC. It encodes CASSGPGGYEQYF.

CDR3 sequence reads: CAISETSGRVGTDTQYF. CDR3 bases: TGTGCCATCAGTGAAACTAGCGGGAGGGTAGGCACAGATACGCAGTATTTT. The rearrangement links TRBV10-3 to TRBJ2-3, with TRBD2 matching over 13 bases. Germline trimming cut 3 bases from V and 1 base from J; bases unmatched to any gene: 4. Germline values: CDR1 ENHRY, CDR2 SYGVKD. This CDR3 has 17 residues.

This clone has more than one count but fewer than ten. This rearrangement joins TRBV6-1 to TRBJ2-7, with a possible D match to TRBD1 (5 bases). This CDR3 has 11 amino acids. Per germline, CDR1 MNHNS and CDR2 SASEGT. Trimming removed 0 bases at V and 9 bases at J, with 6 bases between. The CDR3, as DNA: TGTGCCAGCAGTGAAGCCACAGGGCAGTACTTC. Translated: CASSEATGQYF.

Only a few counts were recorded for this clone. The V gene is TRBV21-1, the J gene TRBJ2-1; TRBD1, the table's D call, was not compared with the DNA. TRBV21-1 has pseudogene status. This CDR3 comprises 15 residues. The chain's CDR3 is CASSRTGKPYNEQFF. CDR3 DNA: TGTGCCAGCAGCAGAACAGGGAAACCCTACAATGAGCAGTTCTTC.

This chain uses TRBV6-1 with TRBJ1-1; 8 positions match TRBD1. There are 15 residues in the CDR3. The V gene end was trimmed by 5 bases and the J gene end by 2 bases; junction bases not matched to a gene: 7. Germline values: CDR1 MNHNS, CDR2 SASEGT. The CDR3 DNA is TGTGCCAGCAGTCTCAGGACAGGGTTTAACACTGAAGCTTTCTTT. Protein sequence: CASSLRTGFNTEAFF.

The J gene is TRBJ2-5, the V gene TRBV28; tentatively, D is TRBD2 (5 bases). V was clipped by 5 bases and J by 3 bases, with 13 bases between them. CDR1 is MDHEN and CDR2 is SYDVKM in the germline V gene. This CDR3 comprises 14 residues. In DNA, the CDR3 is TGTGCCAGCAGTCAATCCGACGGGAAAGAGACCCAGTACTTC. Protein: CASSQSDGKETQYF.

This clone was observed once. The genes are TRBV7-2 and TRBJ2-3; no firm D call. The CDR3 is made up of 15 amino acids. CDR1 and CDR2 (germline): SGHTA, FQGNSA. The germline V and J ends were trimmed by 5 bases and 0 bases, with 12 bases remaining between them. CDR3 nucleotide sequence: TGTGCCAGCAGCCCCGAGAGGCGAAGCACAGATACGCAGTATTTT. It is translated as CASSPERRSTDTQYF.

The rearrangement links TRBV29-1 to TRBJ2-5; 7 bases line up with TRBD1. This CDR3 region has 13 residues. Germline CDR1 and CDR2: SQVTM and ANQGSEA. V shed 4 bases and J 4 bases; nucleotides not matched to a gene: 6. The CDR3 DNA is TGCAGCGTTGGATGGGCAGGGGGAGAGACCCAGTACTTC. This codes for CSVGWAGGETQYF. Full variable domain (outside the CDR3, taken from reference TRBV29-1 and TRBJ2-5): SAVISQKPSRDICQRGTSLTIQCQVDSQVTMMFWYRQQPGQSLTLIATANQGSEATYESGFVIDKFPISRPNLTFSTLTVSNMSPEDSSIYLCSVGWAGGETQYFGPGTRLLVL.

The chain is built from TRBV15 and TRBJ2-7; D is possibly TRBD1 (6 bases). V dropped 1 base and J dropped 2 bases, with 9 bases sitting between them. Germline assignment: CDR1 LNHNV and CDR2 YYDKDF (reference sequence). The CDR3 contains 14 residues. The CDR3 coding sequence is TGTGCCACCAGCAGAGCTCAGGGGACCTACGAGCAGTACTTC. Its translation: CATSRAQGTYEQYF.